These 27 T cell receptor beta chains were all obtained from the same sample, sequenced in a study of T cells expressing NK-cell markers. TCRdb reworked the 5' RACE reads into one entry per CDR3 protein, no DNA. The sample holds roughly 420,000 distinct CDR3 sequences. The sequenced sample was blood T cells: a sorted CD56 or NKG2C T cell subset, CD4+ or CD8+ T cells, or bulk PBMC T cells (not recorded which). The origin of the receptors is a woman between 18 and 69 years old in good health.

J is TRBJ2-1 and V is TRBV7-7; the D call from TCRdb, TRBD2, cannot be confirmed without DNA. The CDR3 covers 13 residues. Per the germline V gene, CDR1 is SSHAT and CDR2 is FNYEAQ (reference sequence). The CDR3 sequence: CASSPLPRNEQFF.

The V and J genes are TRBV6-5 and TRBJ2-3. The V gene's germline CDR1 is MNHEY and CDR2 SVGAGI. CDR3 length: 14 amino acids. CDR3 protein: CASSYPMGSDTQYF.

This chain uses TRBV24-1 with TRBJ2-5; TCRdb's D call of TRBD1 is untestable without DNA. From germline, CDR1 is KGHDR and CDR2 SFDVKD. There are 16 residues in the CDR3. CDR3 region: CATSPARGRLSETQYF.

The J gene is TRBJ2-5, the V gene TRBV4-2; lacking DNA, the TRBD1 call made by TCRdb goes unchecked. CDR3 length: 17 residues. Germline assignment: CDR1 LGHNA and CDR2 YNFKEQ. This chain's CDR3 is CASSQDRGDRGYETQYF.

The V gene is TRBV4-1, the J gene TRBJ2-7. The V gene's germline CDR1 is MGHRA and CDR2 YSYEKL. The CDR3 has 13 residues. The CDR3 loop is CASSPTHTYEQYF.

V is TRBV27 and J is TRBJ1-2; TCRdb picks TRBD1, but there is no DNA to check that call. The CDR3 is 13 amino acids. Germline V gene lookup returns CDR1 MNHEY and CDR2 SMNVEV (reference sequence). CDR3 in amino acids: CASSLKGGHGYTF.

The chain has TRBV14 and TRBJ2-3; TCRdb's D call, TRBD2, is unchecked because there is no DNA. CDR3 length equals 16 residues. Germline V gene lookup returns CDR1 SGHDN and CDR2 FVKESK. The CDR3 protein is CASSQDPGRVPDTQYF.

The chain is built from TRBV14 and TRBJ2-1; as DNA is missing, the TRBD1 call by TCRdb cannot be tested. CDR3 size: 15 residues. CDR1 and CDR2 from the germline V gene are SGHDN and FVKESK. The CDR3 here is CASSPVPAAYNEQFF.

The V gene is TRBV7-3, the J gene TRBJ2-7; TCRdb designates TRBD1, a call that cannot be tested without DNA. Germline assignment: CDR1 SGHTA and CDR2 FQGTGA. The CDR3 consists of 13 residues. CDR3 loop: CASSPDRGVEQYF.

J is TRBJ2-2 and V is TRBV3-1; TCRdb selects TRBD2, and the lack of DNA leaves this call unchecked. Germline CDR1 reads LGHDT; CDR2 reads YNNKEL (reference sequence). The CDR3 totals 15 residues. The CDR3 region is CASSQVRGAAGELFF.

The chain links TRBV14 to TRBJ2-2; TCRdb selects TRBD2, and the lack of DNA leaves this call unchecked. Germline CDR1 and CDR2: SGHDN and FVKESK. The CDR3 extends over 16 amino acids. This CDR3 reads CASSPLAGVDTGELFF.

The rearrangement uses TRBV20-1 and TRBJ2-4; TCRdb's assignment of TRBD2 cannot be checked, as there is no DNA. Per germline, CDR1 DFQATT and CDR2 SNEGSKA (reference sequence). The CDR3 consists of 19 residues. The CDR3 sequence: CSAKLGLAGSRGTKNIQYF.

The CDR3 is CASTGVGLAGPGGETQYF. The chain combines TRBV28 with TRBJ2-5; the TCRdb call, TRBD2, lacks DNA for checking. CDR1 and CDR2 from the germline V gene are MDHEN and SYDVKM. This CDR3 is 18 amino acids long.

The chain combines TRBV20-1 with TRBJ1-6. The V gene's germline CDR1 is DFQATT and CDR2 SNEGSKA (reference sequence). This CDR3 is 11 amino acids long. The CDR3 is CSANGDSPLHF.

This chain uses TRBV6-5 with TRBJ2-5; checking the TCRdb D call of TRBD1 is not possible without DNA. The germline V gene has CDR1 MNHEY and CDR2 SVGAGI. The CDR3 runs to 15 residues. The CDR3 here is CASSLAGGVQETQYF.

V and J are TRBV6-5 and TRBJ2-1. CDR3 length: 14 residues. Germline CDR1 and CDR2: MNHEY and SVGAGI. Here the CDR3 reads CASSYSNLHNEQFF.

The CDR3 spells CASSLSMGGTEAFF. V usage is TRBV7-9 and J usage is TRBJ1-1. CDR3 length: 14 residues. The germline CDR1 and CDR2 sequences are SEHNR and FQNEAQ (reference sequence).

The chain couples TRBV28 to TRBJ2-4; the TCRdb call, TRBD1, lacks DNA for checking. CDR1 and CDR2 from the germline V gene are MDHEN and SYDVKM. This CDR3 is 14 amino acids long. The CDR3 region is CASSLPGQQNIQYF.

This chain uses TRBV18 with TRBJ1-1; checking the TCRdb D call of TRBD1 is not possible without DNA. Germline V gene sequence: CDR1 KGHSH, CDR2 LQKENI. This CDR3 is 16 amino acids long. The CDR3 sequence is CASSPQGQALNTEAFF.

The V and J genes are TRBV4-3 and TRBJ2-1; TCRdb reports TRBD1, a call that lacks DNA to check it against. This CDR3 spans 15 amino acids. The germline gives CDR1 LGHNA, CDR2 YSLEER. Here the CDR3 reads CASSQARTAYNEQFF.

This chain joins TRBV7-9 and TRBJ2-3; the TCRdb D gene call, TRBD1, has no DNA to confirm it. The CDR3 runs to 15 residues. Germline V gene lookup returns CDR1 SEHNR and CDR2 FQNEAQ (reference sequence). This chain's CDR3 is CASSAAGGFTDTQYF.

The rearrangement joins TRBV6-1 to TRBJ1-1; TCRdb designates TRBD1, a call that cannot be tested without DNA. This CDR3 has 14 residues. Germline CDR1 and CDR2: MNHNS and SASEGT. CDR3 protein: CASMGRGRSSEAFF.

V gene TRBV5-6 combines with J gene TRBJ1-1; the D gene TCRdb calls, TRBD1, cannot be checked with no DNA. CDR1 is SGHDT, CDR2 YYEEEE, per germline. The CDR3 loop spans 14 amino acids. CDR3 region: CASSFDSQGFEAFF. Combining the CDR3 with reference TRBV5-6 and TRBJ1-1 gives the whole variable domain DAGVTQSPTHLIKTRGQQVTLRCSPKSGHDTVSWYQQALGQGPQFIFQYYEEEERQRGNFPDRFSGHQFPNYSSELNVNALLLGDSALYLCASSFDSQGFEAFFGQGTRLTVV.

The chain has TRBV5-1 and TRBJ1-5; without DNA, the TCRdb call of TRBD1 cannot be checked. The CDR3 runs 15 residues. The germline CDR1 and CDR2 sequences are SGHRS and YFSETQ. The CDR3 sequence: CASSLAGGRNQPQHF.

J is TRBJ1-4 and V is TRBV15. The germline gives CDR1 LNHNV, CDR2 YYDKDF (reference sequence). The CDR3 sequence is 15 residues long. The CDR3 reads CATSRDRAENEKLFF.

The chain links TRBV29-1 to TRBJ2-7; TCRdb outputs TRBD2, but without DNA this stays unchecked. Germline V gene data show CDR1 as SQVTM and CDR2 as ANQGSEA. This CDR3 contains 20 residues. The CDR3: CSVLRLAKSRVGASSYEQYF.

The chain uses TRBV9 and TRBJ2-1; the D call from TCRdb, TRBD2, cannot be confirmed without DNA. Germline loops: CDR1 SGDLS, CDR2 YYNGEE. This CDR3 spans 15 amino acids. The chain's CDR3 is CASSVAGSRGDEQFF. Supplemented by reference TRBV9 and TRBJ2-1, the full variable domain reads DSGVTQTPKHLITATGQRVTLRCSPRSGDLSVYWYQQSLDQGLQFLIQYYNGEERAKGNILERFSAQQFPDLHSELNLSSLELGDSALYFCASSVAGSRGDEQFFGPGTRLTVL.